The subject of this entry is one TCR beta chain. The CDR3 spans 12 residues. Trimming left V 3 bases short and J 1 base short, with 4 bases between. Germline V gene lookup returns CDR1 SGHRS and CDR2 YFSETQ. The data stem from a study of blood T cell repertoires in COVID-19. Study in general: Researchers got acute and convalescent COVID-19 samples from the United States, Italy and Spain. PBMCs, B-cell-depleted T cells, or T cells were the source of the cDNA or gDNA that made up the material.

Source study methods: Amplified reference gene primers provided the basis for estimating nucleated cell counts. Generated by immunoSEQ multiplex PCR, the TCRdb table keeps only in-frame clones and is missing some. The DNA was the basis for D and trimming; V, J and clone size are from that table. The table shows about 89,000 clones, with 72% occurring only once. The TCR sequence derives from an elderly woman with acute or convalescent COVID-19. The rearrangement uses TRBV5-1 and TRBJ1-1; D unresolved. Sample: peripheral blood. The CDR3 spells CASSSQNTEAFF. The CDR3 bases are TGCGCCAGCAGCTCACAGAACACTGAAGCTTTCTTT.